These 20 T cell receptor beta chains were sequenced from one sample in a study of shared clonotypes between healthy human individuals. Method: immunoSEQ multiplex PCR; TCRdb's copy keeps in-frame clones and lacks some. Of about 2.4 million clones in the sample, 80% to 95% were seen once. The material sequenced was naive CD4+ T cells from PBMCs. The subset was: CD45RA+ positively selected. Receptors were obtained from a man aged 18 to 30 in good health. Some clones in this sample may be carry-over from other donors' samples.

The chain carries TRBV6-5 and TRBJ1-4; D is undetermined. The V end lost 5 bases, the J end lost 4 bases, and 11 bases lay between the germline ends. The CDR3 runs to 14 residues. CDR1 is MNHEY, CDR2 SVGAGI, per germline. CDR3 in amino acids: CASSPRRDNEKLFF. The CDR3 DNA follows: TGTGCCAGCAGTCCGCGACGGGATAATGAAAAACTGTTTTTT.

The DNA of the CDR3 is TGTGCCAGCTCACAGGGACAGGGGGGAGGCGAGCAGTACTTC. It specifies CASSQGQGGGEQYF. V gene TRBV18 combines with J gene TRBJ2-7, with 11 bases that match TRBD1. The CDR3 loop spans 14 amino acids. J lost 6 bases, V lost 4 bases, and 5 bases had no gene match. Looked up from germline, CDR1 is KGHSH and CDR2 is LQKENI.

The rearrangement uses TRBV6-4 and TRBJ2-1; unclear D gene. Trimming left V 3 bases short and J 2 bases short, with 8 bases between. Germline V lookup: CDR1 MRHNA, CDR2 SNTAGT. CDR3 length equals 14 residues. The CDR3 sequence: CASSEGGAYNEQFF. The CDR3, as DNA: TGTGCCAGCAGTGAAGGTGGGGCCTACAATGAGCAGTTCTTC.

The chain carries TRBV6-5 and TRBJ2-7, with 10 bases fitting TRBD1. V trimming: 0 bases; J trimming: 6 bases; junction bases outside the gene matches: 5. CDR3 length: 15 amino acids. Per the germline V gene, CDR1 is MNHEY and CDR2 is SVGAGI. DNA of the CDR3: TGTGCCAGCAGTTACTCGACAGGGGGCTTTCGCGAGCAGTACTTC. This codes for CASSYSTGGFREQYF.

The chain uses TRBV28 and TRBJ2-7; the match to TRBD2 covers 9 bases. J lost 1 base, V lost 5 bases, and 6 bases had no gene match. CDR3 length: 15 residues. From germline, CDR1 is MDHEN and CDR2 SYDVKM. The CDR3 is CASSVAGAGSYEQYF. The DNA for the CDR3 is TGTGCCAGCAGTGTAGCGGGAGCGGGGTCCTACGAGCAGTACTTC.

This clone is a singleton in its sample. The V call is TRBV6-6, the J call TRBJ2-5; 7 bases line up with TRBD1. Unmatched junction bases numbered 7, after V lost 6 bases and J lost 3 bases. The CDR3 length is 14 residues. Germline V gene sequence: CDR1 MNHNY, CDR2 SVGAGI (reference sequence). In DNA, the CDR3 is TGTGCCAGCAGCTCGACAGACAGGGAAGAGACCCAGTACTTC. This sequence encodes CASSSTDREETQYF.

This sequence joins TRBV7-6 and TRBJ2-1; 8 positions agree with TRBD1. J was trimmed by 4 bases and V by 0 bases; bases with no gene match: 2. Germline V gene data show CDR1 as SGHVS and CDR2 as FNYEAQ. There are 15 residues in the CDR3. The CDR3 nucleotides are TGTGCCAGCAGCTTAGCTGGACAGGGATACAATGAGCAGTTCTTC. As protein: CASSLAGQGYNEQFF.

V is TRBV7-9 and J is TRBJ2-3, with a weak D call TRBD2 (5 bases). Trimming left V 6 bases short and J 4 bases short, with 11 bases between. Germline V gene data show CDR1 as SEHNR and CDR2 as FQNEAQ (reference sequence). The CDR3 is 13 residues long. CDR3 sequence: CASRVLSADTQYF. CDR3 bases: TGTGCCAGCAGAGTACTTAGCGCAGATACGCAGTATTTT. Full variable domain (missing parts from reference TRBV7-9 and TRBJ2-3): DTGVSQNPRHKITKRGQNVTFRCDPISEHNRLYWYRQTLGQGPEFLTYFQNEAQLEKSRLLSDRFSAERPKGSFSTLEIQRTEQGDSAMYLCASRVLSADTQYFGPGTRLTVL.

The CDR3 here is CASSLGGKDNEQFF. The CDR3 DNA reads TGCGCCAGCAGCCTGGGCGGGAAGGACAATGAGCAGTTCTTC. The chain links TRBV5-1 to TRBJ2-1; possibly TRBD2 for D (6 bases). V lost 4 bases and J 5 bases, leaving 13 bases between the germline ends. Germline V gene lookup returns CDR1 SGHRS and CDR2 YFSETQ. This CDR3 region has 14 residues.

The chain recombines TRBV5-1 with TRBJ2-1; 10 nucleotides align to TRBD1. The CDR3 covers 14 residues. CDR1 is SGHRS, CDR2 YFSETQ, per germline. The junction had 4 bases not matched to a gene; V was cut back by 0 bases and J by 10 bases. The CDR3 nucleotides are TGCGCCAGCAGCTTGGCCCAGACAGGGGGCGAGCAGTTCTTC. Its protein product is CASSLAQTGGEQFF.

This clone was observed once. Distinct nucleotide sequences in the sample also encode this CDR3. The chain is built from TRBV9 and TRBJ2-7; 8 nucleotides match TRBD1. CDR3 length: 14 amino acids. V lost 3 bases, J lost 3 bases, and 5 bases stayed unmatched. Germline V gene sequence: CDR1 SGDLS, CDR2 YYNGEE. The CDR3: CASSAGTGNYEQYF. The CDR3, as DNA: TGTGCCAGCAGCGCCGGGACAGGCAACTACGAGCAGTACTTC.

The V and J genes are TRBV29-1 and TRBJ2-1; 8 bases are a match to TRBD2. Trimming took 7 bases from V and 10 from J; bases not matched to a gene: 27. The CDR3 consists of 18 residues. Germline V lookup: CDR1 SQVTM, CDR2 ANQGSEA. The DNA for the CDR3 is TGCAGCGCCGCCGAAATCCTCAATAGGCGGGAGGCCGTCGGGGAGCAGTTCTTC. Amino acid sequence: CSAAEILNRREAVGEQFF.

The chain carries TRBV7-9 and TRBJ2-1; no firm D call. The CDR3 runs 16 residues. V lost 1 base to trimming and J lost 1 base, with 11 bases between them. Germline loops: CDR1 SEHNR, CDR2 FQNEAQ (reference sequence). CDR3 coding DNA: TGTGCCAGCAGCTTAGGTGCGTGGGGTTCCTACAATGAGCAGTTCTTC. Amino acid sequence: CASSLGAWGSYNEQFF.

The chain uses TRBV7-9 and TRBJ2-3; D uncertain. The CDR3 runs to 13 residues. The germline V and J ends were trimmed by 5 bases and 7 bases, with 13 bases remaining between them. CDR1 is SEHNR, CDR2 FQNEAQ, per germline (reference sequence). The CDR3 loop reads CASSAPTTYTQYF. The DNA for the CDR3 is TGTGCCAGCAGCGCGCCGACAACCTATACGCAGTATTTT.

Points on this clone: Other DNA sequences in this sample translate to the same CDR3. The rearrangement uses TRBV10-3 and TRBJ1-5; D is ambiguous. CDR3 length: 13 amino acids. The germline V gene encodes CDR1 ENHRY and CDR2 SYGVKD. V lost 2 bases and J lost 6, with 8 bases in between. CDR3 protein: CAISEGVGQPQHF. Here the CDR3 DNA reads TGTGCCATCAGTGAGGGTGTTGGTCAGCCCCAGCATTTT.

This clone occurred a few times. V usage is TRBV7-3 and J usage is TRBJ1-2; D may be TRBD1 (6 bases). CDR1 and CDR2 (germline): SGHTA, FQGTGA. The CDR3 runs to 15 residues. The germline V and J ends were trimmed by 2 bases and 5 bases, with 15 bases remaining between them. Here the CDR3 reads CASSLGQGPEYGYTF. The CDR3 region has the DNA TGTGCCAGCAGCTTAGGGCAGGGGCCGGAGTATGGCTACACCTTC.

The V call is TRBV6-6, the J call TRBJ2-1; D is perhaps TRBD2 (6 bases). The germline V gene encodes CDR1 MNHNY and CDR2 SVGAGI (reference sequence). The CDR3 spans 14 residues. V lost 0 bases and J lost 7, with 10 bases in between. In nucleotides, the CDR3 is TGTGCCAGCAGTTACTCCGGGAGTCGTAATGAGCAGTTCTTC. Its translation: CASSYSGSRNEQFF.

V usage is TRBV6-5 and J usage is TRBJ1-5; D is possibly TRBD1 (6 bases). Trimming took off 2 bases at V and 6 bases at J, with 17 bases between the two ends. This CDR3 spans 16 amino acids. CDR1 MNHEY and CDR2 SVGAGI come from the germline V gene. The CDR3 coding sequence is TGTGCCAGCAGTTACCAAGCGGGGGGCGCCGGTCAGCCCCAGCATTTT. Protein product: CASSYQAGGAGQPQHF.

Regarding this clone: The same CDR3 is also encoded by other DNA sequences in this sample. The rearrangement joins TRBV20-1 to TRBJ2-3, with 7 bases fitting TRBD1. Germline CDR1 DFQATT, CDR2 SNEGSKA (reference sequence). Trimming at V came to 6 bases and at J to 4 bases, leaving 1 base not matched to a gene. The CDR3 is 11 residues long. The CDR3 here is CSADRADTQYF. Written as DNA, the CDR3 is TGCAGTGCCGACAGGGCAGATACGCAGTATTTT.

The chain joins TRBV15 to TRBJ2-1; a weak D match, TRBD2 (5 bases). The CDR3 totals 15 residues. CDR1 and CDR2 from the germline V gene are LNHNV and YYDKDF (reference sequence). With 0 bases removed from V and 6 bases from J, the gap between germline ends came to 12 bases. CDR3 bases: TGTGCCACCAGCAGAGATTTGGGGAGAGCCAATGAGCAGTTCTTC. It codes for CATSRDLGRANEQFF.